This T cell receptor beta chain appears in the sequencing data of a study of response to subunit inactivated influenza vaccine. Findings and caveats of the study: Few additional T cells are recruited per seasonal influenza vaccination, authors suggested.

TCRdb redid the calling of the RT-PCR reads with MiXCR, one entry per CDR3 protein. The sample contains about 780,000 distinct CDR3 sequences, about 18% of which appear only once. This CDR3 comprises 13 residues. J gave up 15 bases and V 5 bases, and 12 bases lay outside the gene matches. CDR1 is SGHTA, CDR2 FQGNSA, per germline. This clonotype was seen ten or more times. Antigen: not known. The sample here was PBMCs from blood, taken roughly 5 days after vaccination. V is TRBV7-2 and J is TRBJ2-1, with 8 bases fitting TRBD1. The sequence derives from a man aged 45 to 65 who received an inactivated influenza vaccine. The CDR3 DNA reads as TGTGCCAGCAGCCTCGACGGGACAGGCCGGGGGTTCTTC. Translating gives CASSLDGTGRGFF.